The 32 T cell receptor beta chains presented below share a single source sample, sequenced in a study of CD8+CD57+ T cells in acquired aplastic anemia (dated 2018 in TCRdb). The sequencer listed for this sample is Illumina HiSeq 2000. Profiling of TCR beta VDJ combinations and CDR3 sequences used genomic DNA as the template. TCRdb reanalyzed the raw reads on its own, using fastp at Q25 for trimming and MiXCR for clone calling, and kept in-frame beta chains. A single entry per CDR3 protein holds the most common genes and DNA from its merged rows. The sample table holds about 130,000 distinct CDR3 sequences, of which 48% were seen once. The biggest ten clones account for around 2.3% of the sample. Sequencing used sorted CD4+, CD8+, or CD8+CD57+ T cells (not recorded which) from PBMCs. Every receptor here comes from a human donor in good health, serving as a control.

This rearrangement joins TRBV25-1 to TRBJ1-6; D not certain. CDR3 length: 13 residues. CDR1 MGHDK and CDR2 SYGVNS come from the germline V gene. V was cut by 5 bases and J by 9 bases, with 11 bases left in between. The CDR3 DNA follows: TGTGCCAGCAGTCTTTCGGCCGCTTCACCCCTCCACTTT. Encoded protein: CASSLSAASPLHF.

The gene calls are TRBV29-1 and TRBJ1-2, with 9 bases identical to TRBD1. CDR1 is SQVTM and CDR2 is ANQGSEA in the germline V gene. V trimming: 3 bases; J trimming: 7 bases; junction bases outside the gene matches: 6. The CDR3 runs to 13 residues. The DNA for the CDR3 is TGCAGCGTTGAGGGACAGGGAGTACGTGGCTACACCTTC. Translation gives CSVEGQGVRGYTF.

The V and J genes are TRBV9 and TRBJ2-5, with D possibly being TRBD2 (7 bases). V was shortened by 0 bases and J by 1 base, with 10 bases between the two germline ends. There are 15 residues in the CDR3. Germline CDR1 SGDLS, CDR2 YYNGEE. The CDR3 nucleotides read TGTGCCAGCAGCGTAGGGGCGGGGGCCCAAGAGACCCAGTACTTC. Translated, it gives CASSVGAGAQETQYF.

In its sample, this clonotype was seen once. The chain carries TRBV19 and TRBJ2-7; D uncertain. The germline V gene encodes CDR1 LNHDA and CDR2 SQIVND (reference sequence). V lost 2 bases to trimming and J lost 5 bases, with 10 bases between them. This CDR3 region has 13 residues. CDR3 loop: CASSIRVADEQYF. Written as DNA, the CDR3 is TGTGCCAGTAGTATAAGGGTGGCCGACGAGCAGTACTTC.

The genes are TRBV20-1 and TRBJ1-1; TRBD1 agrees at 7 bases. The CDR3 consists of 13 residues. The germline gives CDR1 DFQATT, CDR2 SNEGSKA (reference sequence). The V segment lost 2 bases and the J segment 1 base; nucleotides outside the gene matches: 1. The CDR3 reads CSARRTGNTEAFF. CDR3 in DNA: TGCAGTGCTAGAAGGACAGGGAACACTGAAGCTTTCTTT.

This clonotype has a count of ten or more. The chain uses TRBV2 and TRBJ2-1, with D tentatively TRBD1 (5 bases). This CDR3 region has 15 residues. Trimming took off 7 bases at V and 2 bases at J, with 15 bases between the two ends. CDR1 SNHLY and CDR2 FYNNEI come from the germline V gene. Here the CDR3 DNA reads TGTGCCAGCACTGTGGGGCAACTCCCCTACAATGAGCAGTTCTTC. It specifies CASTVGQLPYNEQFF.

This clonotype appeared a few times. CDR3 region: CASSSGGPYNEQFF. CDR3 nucleotides: TGTGCCAGCAGCTCCGGGGGGCCCTACAATGAGCAGTTCTTC. The genes are TRBV5-8 and TRBJ2-1; D possibly corresponds to TRBD2 (7 bases). The CDR3 is 14 residues long. The V and J ends lost 3 bases and 2 bases respectively, with 9 bases between them. CDR1 SGHTS and CDR2 YDEGEE come from the germline V gene.

By sample share, this clonotype is medium-sized. CDR3 sequence: CASLLEGGHSPLHF. In nucleotides, the CDR3 is TGTGCCAGCCTACTCGAGGGGGGCCATTCACCCCTCCACTTT. The rearrangement uses TRBV2 and TRBJ1-6; a possible D gene is TRBD1 (6 bases). V lost 8 bases to trimming and J lost 8 bases, with 16 bases between them. The CDR3 contains 14 residues. CDR1 and CDR2 (germline): SNHLY, FYNNEI.

This clonotype was seen at least ten times. The chain carries TRBV5-6 and TRBJ1-5; tentative D call: TRBD1 (5 bases). Germline V gene sequence: CDR1 SGHDT, CDR2 YYEEEE. The CDR3 has 13 amino acids. V was shortened by 0 bases and J by 10 bases, with 11 bases between the two germline ends. The CDR3 sequence: CASSLGRVTPQHF. DNA for the CDR3: TGTGCCAGCAGCTTGGGCAGGGTAACCCCCCAGCATTTT.

V is TRBV25-1 and J is TRBJ1-5; D possibly corresponds to TRBD1 (6 bases). The germline V and J ends were trimmed by 7 bases and 2 bases, with 18 bases remaining between them. The CDR3 is 16 residues long. CDR1 MGHDK and CDR2 SYGVNS come from the germline V gene. As DNA, the CDR3 is TGTGCCAGCATGAAACAGGGCGTTGGTGGCAATCAGCCCCAGCATTTT. Its translation is CASMKQGVGGNQPQHF.

This clonotype was picked up many times. The chain joins TRBV19 to TRBJ2-7; D unclear. Trimming took 3 bases from V and 0 from J, leaving 12 bases between them. Looked up from germline, CDR1 is LNHDA and CDR2 is SQIVND (reference sequence). This CDR3 region has 15 residues. CDR3 residues: CASSISPLFSYEQYF. In DNA, the CDR3 is TGTGCCAGTAGTATCTCGCCACTCTTCTCCTACGAGCAGTACTTC.

This clonotype was observed many times. V and J are TRBV4-3 and TRBJ2-5; D may match TRBD1 or TRBD2 (5 bases each). The CDR3 has 15 residues. Germline CDR1 and CDR2: LGHNA and YSLEER. V was trimmed by 0 bases and J by 9 bases, leaving 17 bases between them. CDR3 sequence reads: CASSQDTADRGPQYF. The CDR3 coding sequence is TGCGCCAGCAGCCAAGATACCGCCGATCGGGGCCCCCAGTACTTC.

In regard to this clonotype: This may be a read error: a much more frequent sequence differs by one nucleotide. The CDR3 here is CASSLDPGANSPPHF. The CDR3 DNA follows: TGCGCCAGCAGCTTGGATCCAGGGGCTAATTCACCCCCCCACTTT. This chain links TRBV5-1 with TRBJ1-6; D may be TRBD1 (6 bases). This CDR3 spans 15 amino acids. Germline values: CDR1 SGHRS, CDR2 YFSETQ.

This clonotype was observed at least ten times. This chain joins TRBV7-9 and TRBJ1-1; D perhaps matches TRBD1 (6 bases). The CDR3 is made up of 14 amino acids. The germline gives CDR1 SEHNR, CDR2 FQNEAQ (reference sequence). V was trimmed by 2 bases and J by 8 bases, leaving 15 bases between them. The CDR3 coding sequence is TGTGCCAGCAGCTTAATTGAGTCGGGGGGCGAAGCTTTCTTT. It codes for CASSLIESGGEAFF. Variable domain in full (rest from reference TRBV7-9 and TRBJ1-1): DTGVSQNPRHKITKRGQNVTFRCDPISEHNRLYWYRQTLGQGPEFLTYFQNEAQLEKSRLLSDRFSAERPKGSFSTLEIQRTEQGDSAMYLCASSLIESGGEAFFGQGTRLTVV.

The chain is built from TRBV11-1 and TRBJ1-5; maybe TRBD1 (5 bases). The CDR3 contains 16 residues. Germline-derived CDR1 and CDR2 are SGHAT and FQDESV (reference sequence). The ends were cut back, 5 bases at V and 4 bases at J, with 18 bases in the middle. CDR3 bases: TGTGCCAGCAGCCAGGGACTCTCAAGTCAAAATCAGCCCCAGCATTTT. Encoded protein: CASSQGLSSQNQPQHF.

This clonotype was seen repeatedly, ten times or more. Sequence at one end of the junction differs from germline and may be a read error. This chain connects TRBV5-1 to TRBJ1-5, with no clear D. The length of the CDR3 is 13 residues. CDR1 is SGHRS and CDR2 is YFSETQ in the germline V gene. As DNA, the CDR3 is TGTGCCAGCAGCTTAGATAGCAATCAGCCCCAGCATTTT. Protein product: CASSLDSNQPQHF.

The chain combines TRBV19 with TRBJ1-5; D uncertain. This CDR3 contains 14 residues. V was shortened by 7 bases and J by 2 bases, with 12 bases between the two germline ends. Germline loops: CDR1 LNHDA, CDR2 SQIVND (reference sequence). This chain's CDR3 is CASILIGGNQPQHF. The CDR3 DNA is TGTGCCAGTATCCTAATCGGAGGCAATCAGCCCCAGCATTTT.

This clonotype was recorded many times. The chain recombines TRBV6-1 with TRBJ1-2; TRBD1 agrees at 7 bases. Trimming removed 6 bases from V and 5 bases from J; junction bases left unmatched: 9. Germline assignment: CDR1 MNHNS and CDR2 SASEGT. The CDR3 contains 14 residues. DNA for the CDR3: TGTGCCAGCAGAACGACAGGGTTGGGTTATGGCTACACCTTC. This gives the protein CASRTTGLGYGYTF.

V is TRBV9 and J is TRBJ1-2, with 9 positions matching TRBD1. The CDR3 has 14 amino acids. V shed 5 bases and J 8 bases; nucleotides not matched to a gene: 10. Germline CDR1 is SGDLS and CDR2 is YYNGEE. The DNA for the CDR3 is TGTGCCAGCAGTCGGACAGGGGCTATTGAGGGCTACACCTTC. It is translated as CASSRTGAIEGYTF.

This clonotype has ten or more counts. The chain combines TRBV6-2 or TRBV6-3 with TRBJ1-3, with D perhaps matching TRBD1 (6 bases). V lost 7 bases and J 7 bases, leaving 17 bases between the germline ends. Germline CDR1 and CDR2: MNHEY and SVGEGT. This CDR3 region has 14 residues. As DNA, the CDR3 is TGTGCCAGCATTCCGGGACACTCCGGGAACACCATATATTTT. This translates into CASIPGHSGNTIYF.

V and J are TRBV2 and TRBJ1-5; D possibly corresponds to TRBD1 (5 bases). The CDR3 extends over 13 amino acids. Germline-derived CDR1 and CDR2 are SNHLY and FYNNEI. The V end was cut by 8 bases, the J end by 5 bases, with 13 bases between. In DNA, the CDR3 is TGTGCCAGCGGAGAGGGGACGGATCAGCCCCAGCATTTT. Its translation: CASGEGTDQPQHF.

The chain employs TRBV24-1 and TRBJ2-7; the D gene is possibly TRBD2 (6 bases). The V and J ends lost 5 bases and 4 bases respectively, with 17 bases between them. The CDR3 extends over 15 amino acids. In germline, CDR1 is KGHDR, CDR2 SFDVKD. The CDR3, as DNA: TGTGCCACCAGTGCCCCTAATGGGGGAGGTTACGAGCAGTACTTC. Protein sequence: CATSAPNGGGYEQYF.

Concerning this clonotype itself: A much larger clonotype is one base distant, so this may be a read error. The chain has TRBV5-6 and TRBJ2-7; the D is unclear. The length of the CDR3 is 18 residues. Per germline, CDR1 SGHDT and CDR2 YYEEEE. The CDR3 DNA sequence: TGTGCCAGCAGCTCTTCCATTCGGATTTGGGCCTTCTCCTGCGAGCAGTACTTC. Residues: CASSSSIRIWAFSCEQYF.

V is TRBV29-1 and J is TRBJ1-1, with D possibly TRBD1 on 6 matching bases. CDR3 length: 12 residues. V lost 5 bases and J lost 3, with 10 bases in between. Per the germline V gene, CDR1 is SQVTM and CDR2 is ANQGSEA. The CDR3, as DNA: TGCAGCGTTAAGGAGGGGGACACTGAAGCTTTCTTT. The encoded protein is CSVKEGDTEAFF.

This clonotype was seen more than once but under ten times. A read error is possible here, since a much larger clone lies one base away. V usage is TRBV18 and J usage is TRBJ2-7; D gene unclear. The V and J ends lost 5 bases and 3 bases respectively, with 8 bases between them. This CDR3 spans 12 amino acids. Germline CDR1 and CDR2: KGHSH and LQKENI. The CDR3 protein is CASSGNSYEQYF. The DNA of the CDR3 is TGTGCCAGCTCAGGGAACAGCTACGAGCAGTACTTC.

Comments on this clonotype: The junction shows a germline mismatch at one end, possibly a read error. This chain uses TRBV18 with TRBJ2-2; 8 bases fit TRBD1. CDR3 length: 15 residues. Per the germline V gene, CDR1 is KGHSH and CDR2 is LQKENI. The CDR3 spells CASSRTGSSTGEPFF. CDR3 DNA sequence: TGTGCCAGCTCACGGACAGGGTCAAGCACCGGGGAGCCGTTTTTT.

The chain combines TRBV29-1 with TRBJ2-3; D remains unclear. Per germline, CDR1 SQVTM and CDR2 ANQGSEA. V was pared by 4 bases and J by 11 bases, with 13 bases between. CDR3 size: 11 residues. The CDR3 loop is CSVAGRNEQYF. CDR3 nucleotide sequence: TGCAGCGTTGCAGGAAGGAATGAGCAGTATTTT.

This chain connects TRBV5-4 to TRBJ1-1; 10 bases align to TRBD1. Germline CDR1 and CDR2: SGHNT and YYREEE (reference sequence). The CDR3 has 11 amino acids. V gave up 5 bases and J gave up 11 bases; unmatched junction bases: 3. This CDR3 is CASRTGGAAFF. CDR3 DNA sequence: TGTGCCAGCAGGACAGGGGGCGCCGCTTTCTTT.

The CDR3 sequence is CASSLYESTYNEQFF. CDR3 nucleotides: TGTGCCAGCAGCTTATACGAATCAACCTACAATGAGCAGTTCTTC. The chain has TRBV11-2 and TRBJ2-1; D unclear. The V and J ends lost 2 bases and 2 bases respectively, with 10 bases between them. The CDR3 spans 15 residues. Germline CDR1 is SGHAT and CDR2 is FQNNGV.

The chain has TRBV12-3 or TRBV12-4 and TRBJ1-1, with 7 bases lining up with TRBD1. The CDR3 contains 15 residues. V dropped 1 base and J dropped 5; count of bases not matched to a gene: 7. In DNA, the CDR3 is TGTGCCAGCAGTTTAGGACAGGGAATGTTGACTGAAGCTTTCTTT. Its protein is CASSLGQGMLTEAFF.

This chain uses TRBV19 with TRBJ1-1, with 12 bases matching TRBD1. With V trimmed by 6 bases and J by 2 bases, 4 bases remained unmatched. The germline CDR1 and CDR2 sequences are LNHDA and SQIVND (reference sequence). This CDR3 comprises 15 residues. CDR3 amino acids: CASSPGQGANTEAFF. The CDR3 nucleotides read TGTGCCAGTAGCCCGGGACAGGGGGCAAACACTGAAGCTTTCTTT.

The chain has TRBV12-3 or TRBV12-4 and TRBJ1-6, with D hard to call. V was pared by 5 bases and J by 5 bases, with 19 bases between. The CDR3 extends over 17 amino acids. In nucleotides, the CDR3 is TGTGCCAGCAGTATGGACCCTATCAGTCAGAATAATTCACCCCTCCACTTT. Translated, it gives CASSMDPISQNNSPLHF.